This TCR beta chain was captured in a study of T cells in Graves' hyperthyroidism and ophthalmopathy. Study-wide results and limits: Blood samples included most of the expanded thyroid clonotypes exceeding 0.001.

RNA transcripts yielded amplified TCR beta CDR3 regions. First-round RT-PCR with HTBI primers amplified the TCR CDR3 region. TCRdb re-called the multiplex PCR reads with MiXCR, one entry per CDR3 protein. This sample yields fewer than 450,000 distinct CDR3 sequences, of which 13% to 15% are seen a single time; roughly a fifth belongs to the top ten. This clonotype has at least ten counts. Its antigen remains unidentified. Trimming cost V 10 bases and J 0 bases, with 16 bases left between them. CDR3 length equals 15 residues. Per germline, CDR1 MNHNS and CDR2 SASEGT. J is TRBJ1-5 and V is TRBV6-1, with D uncertain. Material: blood. This TCR was sampled from a woman in her fifties or sixties with Graves' ophthalmopathy. The chain's CDR3 is CATRDGGYSNQPQHF. Written as DNA, the CDR3 is TGTGCCACGAGGGATGGAGGGTATAGCAATCAGCCCCAGCATTTT.